The following is a T cell receptor beta chain sequence with its context. Treatment here: 19 received Ad26.COV2.S at low or high dose, single or two shots; five or six received placebo; per-sample allocation not given. Sampling happened 63 days after the first vaccine or placebo injection. An adult of 18-55 years in Boston served as donor. These data belong to a study of Ad26.COV2.S vaccination and SARS-CoV-2 variants. Profiled with immunoSEQ multiplex PCR; TCRdb holds only in-frame clones, not every one. Here the sample spans 380,000 or so clones, under 90% being singletons. V lost 5 bases, J lost 0 bases, and 14 bases lay in between. This CDR3 contains 17 residues. The V gene's germline CDR1 is SGHTA and CDR2 FQGNSA.

This clonotype was obtained from a person aged 18 to 65 who received the Ad26.COV2.S COVID-19 vaccine or a placebo. The rearrangement links TRBV7-2 to TRBJ2-6; D is perhaps TRBD1 (6 bases). Material: peripheral blood, obtained in a trial of Ad26.COV2.S vaccine versus placebo. The CDR3 reads CASSKNRQASGANVLTF. CDR3 bases: TGTGCCAGCAGCAAAAATAGACAGGCCTCTGGGGCCAACGTCCTGACTTTC.